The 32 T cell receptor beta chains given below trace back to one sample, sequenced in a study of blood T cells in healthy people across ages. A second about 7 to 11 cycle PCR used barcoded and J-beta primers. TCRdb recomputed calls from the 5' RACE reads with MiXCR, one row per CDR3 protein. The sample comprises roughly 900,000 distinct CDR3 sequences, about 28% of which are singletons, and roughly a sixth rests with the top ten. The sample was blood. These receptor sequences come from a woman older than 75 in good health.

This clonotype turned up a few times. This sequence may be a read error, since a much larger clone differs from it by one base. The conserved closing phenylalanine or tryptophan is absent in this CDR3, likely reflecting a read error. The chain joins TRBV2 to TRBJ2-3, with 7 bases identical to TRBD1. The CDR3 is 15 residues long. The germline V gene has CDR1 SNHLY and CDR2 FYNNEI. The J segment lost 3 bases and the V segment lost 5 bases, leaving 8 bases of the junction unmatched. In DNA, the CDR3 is TGTGCCAGCAGTCCAGTTGGACAGGCGACAGATACGCAGTATGTT. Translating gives CASSPVGQATDTQYV.

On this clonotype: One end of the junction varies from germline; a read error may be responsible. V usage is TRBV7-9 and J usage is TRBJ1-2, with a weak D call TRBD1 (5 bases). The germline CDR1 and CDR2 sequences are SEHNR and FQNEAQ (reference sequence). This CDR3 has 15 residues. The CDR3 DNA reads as TGTGCCGGCAGCTTAGCGGGTACCAGGGTCTATGGCTACACCTTC. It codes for CAGSLAGTRVYGYTF.

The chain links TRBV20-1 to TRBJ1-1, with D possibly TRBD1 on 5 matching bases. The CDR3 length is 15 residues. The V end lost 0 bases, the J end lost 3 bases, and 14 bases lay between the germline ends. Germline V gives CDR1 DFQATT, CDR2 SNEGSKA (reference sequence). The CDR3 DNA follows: TGCAGTGCTAGAGATCCAGGGCGCCCGGACACTGAAGCTTTCTTT. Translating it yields CSARDPGRPDTEAFF.

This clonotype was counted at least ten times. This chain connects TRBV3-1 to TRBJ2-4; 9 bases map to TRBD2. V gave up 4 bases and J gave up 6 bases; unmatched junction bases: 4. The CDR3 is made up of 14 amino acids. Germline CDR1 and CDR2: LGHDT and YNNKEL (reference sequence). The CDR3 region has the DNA TGTGCCAGCAGCCGAGGGACTAGCCGAAACATTCAGTACTTC. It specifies CASSRGTSRNIQYF.

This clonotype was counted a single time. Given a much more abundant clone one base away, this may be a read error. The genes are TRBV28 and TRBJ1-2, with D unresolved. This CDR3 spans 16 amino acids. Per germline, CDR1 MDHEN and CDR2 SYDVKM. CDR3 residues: CAGSLQLGRPNYGYTF. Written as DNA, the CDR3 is TGTGCCGGCAGTCTCCAACTCGGACGTCCTAACTATGGCTACACCTTC.

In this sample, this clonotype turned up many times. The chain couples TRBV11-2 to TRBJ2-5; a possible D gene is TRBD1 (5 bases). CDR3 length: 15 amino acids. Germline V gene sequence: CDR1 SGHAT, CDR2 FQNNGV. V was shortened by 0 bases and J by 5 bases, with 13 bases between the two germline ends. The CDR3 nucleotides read TGTGCCAGCAGCTTAGACTTTGGGGCTATGGAGACCCAGTACTTC. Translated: CASSLDFGAMETQYF.

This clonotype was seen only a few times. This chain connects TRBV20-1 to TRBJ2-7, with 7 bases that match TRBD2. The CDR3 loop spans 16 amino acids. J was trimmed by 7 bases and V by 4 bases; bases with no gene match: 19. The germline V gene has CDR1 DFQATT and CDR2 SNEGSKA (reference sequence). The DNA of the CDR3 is TGCAGTGCTAAGGGATTGGAGGGGACTACTGGGAGGGAGCAGTACTTC. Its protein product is CSAKGLEGTTGREQYF.

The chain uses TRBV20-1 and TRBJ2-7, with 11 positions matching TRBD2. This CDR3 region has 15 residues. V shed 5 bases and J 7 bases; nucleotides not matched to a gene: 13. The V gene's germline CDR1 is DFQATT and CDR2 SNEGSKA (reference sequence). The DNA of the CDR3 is TGCAGTGCTCGGACTAGCGGGTGGCCCTACAATGAGCAGTACTTC. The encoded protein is CSARTSGWPYNEQYF.

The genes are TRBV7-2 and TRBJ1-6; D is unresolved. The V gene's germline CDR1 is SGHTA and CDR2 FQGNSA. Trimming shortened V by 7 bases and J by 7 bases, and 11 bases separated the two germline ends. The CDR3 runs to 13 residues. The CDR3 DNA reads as TGTGCCAGCACCCCACATGGGAATTCACCCCTCCACTTT. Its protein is CASTPHGNSPLHF.

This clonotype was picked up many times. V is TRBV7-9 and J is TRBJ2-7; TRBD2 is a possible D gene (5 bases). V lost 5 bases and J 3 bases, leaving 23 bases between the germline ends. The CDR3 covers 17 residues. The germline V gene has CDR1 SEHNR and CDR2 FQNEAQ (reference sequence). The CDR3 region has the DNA TGTGCCAGCAGCCCTCGGTTGGACTCCCGGGCGATCTACGAGCAGTACTTC. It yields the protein CASSPRLDSRAIYEQYF.

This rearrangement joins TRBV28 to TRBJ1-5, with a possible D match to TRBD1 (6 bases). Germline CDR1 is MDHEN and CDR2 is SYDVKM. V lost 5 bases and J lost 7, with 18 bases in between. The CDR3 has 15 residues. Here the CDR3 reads CASSRALQGGQPQHF. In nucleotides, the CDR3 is TGTGCCAGCAGTCGAGCCTTACAGGGAGGACAGCCCCAGCATTTT.

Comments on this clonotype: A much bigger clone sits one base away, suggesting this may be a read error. As DNA, the CDR3 is TGTGCCAGCAGCTTAGACGTGAGCGATAAGCAGTTCTTC. As protein: CASSLDVSDKQFF. This sequence joins TRBV7-2 and TRBJ2-1; no clear D gene. In germline, CDR1 is SGHTA, CDR2 FQGNSA. V was shortened by 1 base and J by 11 bases, with 12 bases between the two germline ends. There are 13 residues in the CDR3.

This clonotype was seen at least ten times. In nucleotides, the CDR3 is TGTGCCAGCAGTTACGCCCAGCGGGGGGGCACAGATACGCAGTATTTT. Residues: CASSYAQRGGTDTQYF. V gene TRBV6-5 combines with J gene TRBJ2-3; 9 nucleotides match TRBD2. The CDR3 length is 16 residues. Germline CDR1 is MNHEY and CDR2 is SVGAGI. V was clipped by 2 bases and J by 1 base; unmatched bases: 4.

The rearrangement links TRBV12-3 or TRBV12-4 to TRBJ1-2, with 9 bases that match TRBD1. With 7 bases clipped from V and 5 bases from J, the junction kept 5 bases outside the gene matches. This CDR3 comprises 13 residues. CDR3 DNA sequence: TGTGCCAGCAACGTGGGACAGGGATATGGCTACACCTTC. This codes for CASNVGQGYGYTF.

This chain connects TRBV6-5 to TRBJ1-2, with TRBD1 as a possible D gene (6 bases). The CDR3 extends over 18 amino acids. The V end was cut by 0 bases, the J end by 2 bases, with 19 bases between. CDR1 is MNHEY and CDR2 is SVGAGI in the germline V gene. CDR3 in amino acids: CASSYSRGGGWTNYGYTF. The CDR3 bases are TGTGCCAGCAGTTACTCGCGAGGGGGGGGATGGACGAACTATGGCTACACCTTC.

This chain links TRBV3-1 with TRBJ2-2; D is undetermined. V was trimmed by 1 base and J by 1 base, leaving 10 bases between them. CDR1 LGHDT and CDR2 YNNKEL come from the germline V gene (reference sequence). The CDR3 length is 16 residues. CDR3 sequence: CASSQVSVLNTGELFF. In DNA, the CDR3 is TGTGCCAGCAGCCAAGTATCGGTTCTGAACACCGGGGAGCTGTTTTTT.

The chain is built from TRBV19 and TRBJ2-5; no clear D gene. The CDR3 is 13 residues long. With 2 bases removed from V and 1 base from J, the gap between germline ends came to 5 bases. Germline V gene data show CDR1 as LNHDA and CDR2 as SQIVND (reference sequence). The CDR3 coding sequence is TGTGCCAGTAGTATATTGGCCCAAGAGACCCAGTACTTC. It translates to CASSILAQETQYF.

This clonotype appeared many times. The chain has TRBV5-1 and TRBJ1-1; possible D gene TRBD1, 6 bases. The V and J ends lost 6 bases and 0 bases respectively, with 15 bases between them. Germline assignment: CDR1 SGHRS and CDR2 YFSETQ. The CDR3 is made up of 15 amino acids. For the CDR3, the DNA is TGCGCCAGCACAAAACAGGGCGGGATGAACACTGAAGCTTTCTTT. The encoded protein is CASTKQGGMNTEAFF. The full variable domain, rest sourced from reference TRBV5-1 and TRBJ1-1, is KAGVTQTPRYLIKTRGQQVTLSCSPISGHRSVSWYQQTPGQGLQFLFEYFSETQRNKGNFPGRFSGRQFSNSRSEMNVSTLELGDSALYLCASTKQGGMNTEAFFGQGTRLTVV.

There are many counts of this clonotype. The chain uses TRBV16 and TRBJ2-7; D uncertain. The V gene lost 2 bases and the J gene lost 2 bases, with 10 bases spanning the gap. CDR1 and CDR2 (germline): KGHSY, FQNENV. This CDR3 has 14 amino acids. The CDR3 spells CASSQMGGTYEQYF. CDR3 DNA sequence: TGTGCCAGCAGCCAAATGGGCGGAACCTACGAGCAGTACTTC.

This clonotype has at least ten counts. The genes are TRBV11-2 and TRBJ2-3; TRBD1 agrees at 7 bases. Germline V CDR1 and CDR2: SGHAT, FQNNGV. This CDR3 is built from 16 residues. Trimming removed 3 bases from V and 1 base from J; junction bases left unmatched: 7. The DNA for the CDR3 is TGTGCCAGCAGCTTCGTTAGGGGGCATCGCACAGATACGCAGTATTTT. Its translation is CASSFVRGHRTDTQYF.

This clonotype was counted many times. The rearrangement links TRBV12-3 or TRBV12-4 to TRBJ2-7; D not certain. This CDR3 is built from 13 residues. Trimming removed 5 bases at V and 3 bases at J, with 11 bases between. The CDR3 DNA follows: TGTGCCAGCAGTACCCTTCTGGGCTACGAGCAGTACTTC. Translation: CASSTLLGYEQYF.

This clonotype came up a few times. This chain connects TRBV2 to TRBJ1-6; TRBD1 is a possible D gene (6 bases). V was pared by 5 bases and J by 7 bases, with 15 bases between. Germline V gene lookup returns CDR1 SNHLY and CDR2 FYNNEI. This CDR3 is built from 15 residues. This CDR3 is CASSPGGGLNSPLHF. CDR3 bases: TGTGCCAGCAGTCCAGGTGGGGGGCTAAATTCACCCCTCCACTTT.

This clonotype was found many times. The CDR3 coding sequence is TGTGCCAGCAGTTACAGGACAGGGACAGATACGCAGTATTTT. Translation gives CASSYRTGTDTQYF. The chain joins TRBV6-5 to TRBJ2-3; 8 positions match TRBD1. The junction had 1 base not matched to a gene; V was cut back by 2 bases and J by 3 bases. The CDR3 spans 14 residues. From germline, CDR1 is MNHEY and CDR2 SVGAGI.

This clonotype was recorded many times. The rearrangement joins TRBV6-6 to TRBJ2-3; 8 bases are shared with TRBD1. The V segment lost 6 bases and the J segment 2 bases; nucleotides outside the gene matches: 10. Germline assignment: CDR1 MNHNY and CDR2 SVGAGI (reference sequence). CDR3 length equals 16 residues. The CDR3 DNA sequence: TGTGCCAGCAGCACCAGGGGGCGAGGGGACACAGATACGCAGTATTTT. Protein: CASSTRGRGDTDTQYF.

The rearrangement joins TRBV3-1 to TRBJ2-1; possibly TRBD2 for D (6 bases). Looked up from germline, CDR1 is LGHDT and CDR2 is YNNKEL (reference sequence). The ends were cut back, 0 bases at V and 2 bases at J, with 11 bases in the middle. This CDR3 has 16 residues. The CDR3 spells CASSQDSAGTYNEQFF. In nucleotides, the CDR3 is TGTGCCAGCAGCCAAGATAGTGCGGGGACCTACAATGAGCAGTTCTTC.

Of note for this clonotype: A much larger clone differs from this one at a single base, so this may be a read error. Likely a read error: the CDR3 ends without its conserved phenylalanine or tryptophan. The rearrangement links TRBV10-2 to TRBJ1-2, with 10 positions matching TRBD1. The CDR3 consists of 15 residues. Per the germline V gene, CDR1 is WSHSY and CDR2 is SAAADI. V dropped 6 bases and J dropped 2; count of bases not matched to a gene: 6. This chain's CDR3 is CASRDPGQGNYGYTC. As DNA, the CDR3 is TGCGCCAGCAGAGATCCGGGACAGGGGAACTATGGCTACACCTGC.

The CDR3 sequence: CASSLDLTVYGYTF. Written as DNA, the CDR3 is TGTGCCAGCAGCTTAGATCTGACGGTTTATGGCTACACCTTC. J is TRBJ1-2 and V is TRBV11-2; D is unresolved. The CDR3 covers 14 residues. V was trimmed by 0 bases and J by 5 bases, leaving 10 bases between them. The V gene's germline CDR1 is SGHAT and CDR2 FQNNGV.

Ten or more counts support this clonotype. CDR3 nucleotide sequence: TGTGCCAGCAGCCAAGAGCAGACAGGGTACACTGAAGCTTTCTTT. It specifies CASSQEQTGYTEAFF. The rearrangement joins TRBV4-2 to TRBJ1-1; 7 positions agree with TRBD1. Germline V gene sequence: CDR1 LGHNA, CDR2 YNFKEQ. V was pared by 0 bases and J by 3 bases, with 4 bases of the junction left unmatched. The CDR3 contains 15 residues.

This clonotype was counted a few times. This CDR3 reads CAISGGTGGTSGWANTEAFF. The CDR3 DNA is TGTGCCATCAGTGGTGGGACAGGGGGAACGTCTGGATGGGCGAACACTGAAGCTTTCTTT. The chain combines TRBV10-3 with TRBJ1-1; 11 positions agree with TRBD1. Looked up from germline, CDR1 is ENHRY and CDR2 is SYGVKD. The ends lost 4 bases at V and 1 base at J; junction bases unmatched: 17. The CDR3 has 20 residues.

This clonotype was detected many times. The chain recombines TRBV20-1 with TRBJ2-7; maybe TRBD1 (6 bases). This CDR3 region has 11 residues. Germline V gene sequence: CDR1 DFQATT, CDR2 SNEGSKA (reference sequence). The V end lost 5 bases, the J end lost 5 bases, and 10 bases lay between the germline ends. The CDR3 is CSAGGENEQYF. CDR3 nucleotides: TGCAGTGCTGGGGGCGAGAACGAGCAGTACTTC.

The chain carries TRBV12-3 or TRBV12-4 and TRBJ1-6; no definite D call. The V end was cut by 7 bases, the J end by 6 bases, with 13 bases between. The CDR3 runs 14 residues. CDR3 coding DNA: TGTGCCAGCACCCTAGGAATCCCTAATTCACCCCTCCACTTT. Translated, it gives CASTLGIPNSPLHF.

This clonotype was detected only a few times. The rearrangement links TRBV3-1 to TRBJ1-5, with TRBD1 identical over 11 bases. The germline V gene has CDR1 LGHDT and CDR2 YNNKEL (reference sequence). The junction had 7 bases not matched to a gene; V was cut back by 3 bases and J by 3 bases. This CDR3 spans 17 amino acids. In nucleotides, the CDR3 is TGTGCCAGCAGCCATGGGACAGGGGGTGAGGACAATCAGCCCCAGCATTTT. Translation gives CASSHGTGGEDNQPQHF.